The entry below gives a single T cell receptor beta chain sequence along with its context. Drawing of blood for sampling happened at baseline, at cycle 4 day 1, and at cycle 7 day 1. The sample is drawn from a study of OX40 agonist ivuxolimab in advanced cancers. At the level of the study: Checkpoint inhibitors had been given previously to under 50% of patients.

V lost 6 bases to trimming and J lost 1 base; unmatched junction nucleotides: 10. Germline CDR1 is MNHNY and CDR2 is SVGAGI (reference sequence). The CDR3 has 16 residues. The assay was immunoSEQ multiplex PCR, and TCRdb's table has in-frame clones only and misses some. The data show 65,000 to 95,000 clones, roughly 84% seen once. V and J are TRBV6-6 and TRBJ2-3; 7 nucleotides line up with TRBD1. This clonotype was obtained from an adult with an advanced solid tumor such as melanoma, head and neck, liver or kidney cancer. Source: CD4+ or CD8+ T cells sorted from blood, taken in a trial of the OX40 agonist ivuxolimab. DNA of the CDR3: TGTGCCAGCAGCTCCGATTTAGGGGGCGGCACAGATACGCAGTATTTT. This gives the protein CASSSDLGGGTDTQYF.